The next 29 T cell receptor beta chains were all read from a single sample in a study of PD-1 blockade in classical Hodgkin lymphoma. Produced via immunoSEQ multiplex PCR; TCRdb's table is partial and in-frame only. The sample has about 97,000 clones, over 70% seen once. There was relapse after autologous stem cell transplantation in every patient, and there was variation in brentuximab vedotin exposure. Here the sequenced sample was peripheral blood mononuclear cells (PBMCs), taken at baseline. These receptors all come from a human donor with classical Hodgkin lymphoma.

The table lists this clone with many counts. V gene TRBV9 combines with J gene TRBJ2-7, with D tentatively TRBD1 (5 bases). The V gene lost 5 bases and the J gene lost 2 bases, with 14 bases spanning the gap. The V gene's germline CDR1 is SGDLS and CDR2 YYNGEE. The CDR3 runs 14 residues. CDR3 nucleotides: TGTGCCAGCAGAATCAGGGATTGCGCCTACGAGCAGTACTTC. This sequence encodes CASRIRDCAYEQYF.

V gene TRBV10-3 combines with J gene TRBJ2-7, with D unclear. Between the trimmed V and J ends, which lost 9 bases and 1 base, there was a span of 13 bases. Germline V gene sequence: CDR1 ENHRY, CDR2 SYGVKD. The CDR3 extends over 13 amino acids. The CDR3 reads CAMCSGESYEQYF. The DNA for the CDR3 is TGTGCCATGTGCTCAGGAGAATCCTACGAGCAGTACTTC.

The rearrangement links TRBV28 to TRBJ1-2, with a possible D match to TRBD1 (6 bases). Trimming took off 6 bases at V and 2 bases at J, with 16 bases between the two ends. Germline CDR1 reads MDHEN; CDR2 reads SYDVKM. The CDR3 is 15 amino acids. For the CDR3, the DNA is TGTGCCAGCAGGCAGTCCGGGACACCAAACTATGGCTACACCTTC. This codes for CASRQSGTPNYGYTF.

The rearrangement joins TRBV7-8 to TRBJ1-3; unclear D gene. Germline assignment: CDR1 SGHVS and CDR2 FQNEAQ. Trimming stripped 9 bases from V and 0 bases from J, with 9 bases between. The CDR3 sequence is 13 residues long. The CDR3 loop is CASQIDSGNTIYF. The CDR3 nucleotides are TGTGCCAGTCAAATTGACTCTGGAAACACCATATATTTT.

This chain links TRBV13 with TRBJ1-1; D not certain. From germline, CDR1 is PRHDT and CDR2 FYEKMQ (reference sequence). The CDR3 length is 16 residues. The ends were cut back, 4 bases at V and 2 bases at J, with 17 bases in the middle. This CDR3 reads CASSSGLSSGNTEAFF. The CDR3 nucleotides are TGTGCCAGCAGCTCGGGCCTCAGTAGTGGCAACACTGAAGCTTTCTTT. Full variable domain (remainder filled in from reference TRBV13 and TRBJ1-1): AAGVIQSPRHLIKEKRETATLKCYPIPRHDTVYWYQQGPGQDPQFLISFYEKMQSDKGSIPDRFSAQQFSDYHSELNMSSLELGDSALYFCASSSGLSSGNTEAFFGQGTRLTVV.

V usage is TRBV7-9 and J usage is TRBJ2-5; TRBD2 might be the D (5 bases). The CDR3 is made up of 13 amino acids. Germline CDR1 reads SEHNR; CDR2 reads FQNEAQ (reference sequence). Trimming took off 0 bases at V and 4 bases at J, with 6 bases between the two ends. CDR3 DNA: TGTGCCAGCAGCTTAGCGGCGGGAGAGACCCAGTACTTC. It specifies CASSLAAGETQYF.

V usage is TRBV7-2 and J usage is TRBJ1-4; D is ambiguous. Germline CDR1 is SGHTA and CDR2 is FQGNSA. V lost 3 bases, J lost 5 bases, and 13 bases lay in between. This CDR3 contains 15 residues. CDR3 sequence: CASSFTGSRNEKLFF. CDR3 sequence (DNA): TGTGCCAGCAGCTTCACCGGGTCGAGAAATGAAAAACTGTTTTTT.

The rearrangement links TRBV7-9 to TRBJ1-2; the match to TRBD1 covers 7 bases. This CDR3 region has 14 residues. With 7 bases clipped from V and 10 bases from J, the junction kept 15 bases outside the gene matches. Germline assignment: CDR1 SEHNR and CDR2 FQNEAQ (reference sequence). The CDR3 DNA sequence: TGTGCCAGCATCTCCCTCCTGACAGGGAGTGACTACACCTTC. Translating gives CASISLLTGSDYTF.

This clone has just one count. The chain combines TRBV27 with TRBJ1-1; 7 positions match TRBD1. The CDR3 runs to 15 residues. V shed 6 bases and J 0 bases; nucleotides not matched to a gene: 7. Looked up from germline, CDR1 is MNHEY and CDR2 is SMNVEV (reference sequence). DNA of the CDR3: TGTGCCAGCAGGTTGACAGGGAACATGAACACTGAAGCTTTCTTT. Translation: CASRLTGNMNTEAFF.

The V call is TRBV27, the J call TRBJ2-1; no reliable D call. The CDR3 spans 15 residues. Germline CDR1 is MNHEY and CDR2 is SMNVEV (reference sequence). V was pared by 2 bases and J by 2 bases, with 10 bases between. CDR3: CASSLGPPTYNEQFF. CDR3 nucleotides: TGTGCCAGCAGTTTAGGCCCTCCAACCTACAATGAGCAGTTCTTC.

The V and J genes are TRBV2 and TRBJ2-1; 9 bases match TRBD2. Germline lookup yields CDR1 SNHLY and CDR2 FYNNEI. CDR3 length: 15 amino acids. V was clipped by 3 bases and J by 8 bases; unmatched bases: 8. The CDR3 here is CASSELGVAGDEQFF. In DNA, the CDR3 is TGTGCCAGCAGTGAGCTGGGAGTAGCGGGAGATGAGCAGTTCTTC.

The V and J genes are TRBV15 and TRBJ2-3; TRBD2 matches 14 bases. The CDR3 totals 18 residues. With V trimmed by 4 bases and J by 0 bases, 6 bases remained unmatched. The V gene's germline CDR1 is LNHNV and CDR2 YYDKDF (reference sequence). CDR3: CATSIGTSGSGSTDTQYF. DNA for the CDR3: TGTGCCACCAGCATCGGGACTAGCGGGAGCGGCAGCACAGATACGCAGTATTTT.

The rearrangement links TRBV18 to TRBJ1-1; no reliable D call. The CDR3 contains 15 residues. CDR1 KGHSH and CDR2 LQKENI come from the germline V gene. The V end lost 3 bases, the J end lost 1 base, and 12 bases lay between the germline ends. As DNA, the CDR3 is TGTGCCAGCTCACCCCAAACGACACCGAACACTGAAGCTTTCTTT. Protein product: CASSPQTTPNTEAFF.

The chain recombines TRBV7-9 with TRBJ1-1; 9 positions agree with TRBD1. CDR3 size: 13 residues. Germline CDR1 and CDR2: SEHNR and FQNEAQ (reference sequence). V lost 4 bases to trimming and J lost 8 bases; unmatched junction nucleotides: 5. The CDR3 bases are TGTGCCAGCAGCTACGGGACAGGGACGGAAGCTTTCTTT. Residues: CASSYGTGTEAFF.

This clone was recorded many times. The CDR3 here is CASSVGGENIQYF. CDR3 DNA: TGTGCCAGCAGCGTAGGGGGGGAAAACATTCAGTACTTC. The V call is TRBV9, the J call TRBJ2-4, with D tentatively TRBD2 (6 bases). Germline V lookup: CDR1 SGDLS, CDR2 YYNGEE. The CDR3 sequence is 13 residues long. The V gene lost 0 bases and the J gene lost 5 bases, with 6 bases spanning the gap.

CDR3 DNA: TGTGCCAGCAGCCTTGCCCCCGGACGGAGCTCTGGAAACACCATATATTTT. Its translation: CASSLAPGRSSGNTIYF. This sequence joins TRBV9 and TRBJ1-3; D not resolved. The CDR3 covers 17 residues. Germline CDR1 is SGDLS and CDR2 is YYNGEE. The ends were cut back, 4 bases at V and 0 bases at J, with 17 bases in the middle.

The rearrangement links TRBV4-2 to TRBJ2-1; TRBD1 agrees at 7 bases. Germline CDR1 reads LGHNA; CDR2 reads YNFKEQ. The ends lost 4 bases at V and 3 bases at J; junction bases unmatched: 6. The CDR3 covers 15 residues. CDR3 loop: CASSPDRFVYNEQFF. The CDR3 DNA follows: TGTGCCAGCAGCCCGGACAGGTTCGTCTACAATGAGCAGTTCTTC.

To note about this clone: The sample contains more than one DNA sequence encoding this CDR3. This chain links TRBV10-1 with TRBJ2-1; D is perhaps TRBD2 (5 bases). Trimming took off 8 bases at V and 0 bases at J, with 8 bases between the two ends. The CDR3 extends over 13 amino acids. Germline V lookup: CDR1 WNHNN, CDR2 SYGVQD (reference sequence). The DNA of the CDR3 is TGCGCCAGCGCTCGGGACTCCTACAATGAGCAGTTCTTC. This sequence encodes CASARDSYNEQFF.

This clone came up once. This sequence joins TRBV12-5 and TRBJ1-1; 7 positions match TRBD1. The V and J ends lost 6 bases and 0 bases, in that order; junction bases with no gene match: 7. The CDR3 consists of 15 residues. Looked up from germline, CDR1 is LGHNT and CDR2 is FRNRAP. The CDR3 region is CASGQPTGLNTEAFF. CDR3 coding DNA: TGTGCTAGTGGCCAACCGACAGGGCTGAACACTGAAGCTTTCTTT.

The chain employs TRBV7-2 and TRBJ2-7; 9 bases line up with TRBD2. There are 19 residues in the CDR3. Germline trimming cut 0 bases from V and 2 bases from J; bases unmatched to any gene: 14. The germline CDR1 and CDR2 sequences are SGHTA and FQGNSA. The CDR3 DNA reads TGTGCCAGCAGCTTAGCCGGGCACGGACTAGCGCGTAAAACCTACGAGCAGTACTTC. It encodes CASSLAGHGLARKTYEQYF.

The V call is TRBV5-1, the J call TRBJ2-2; D may match TRBD1 or TRBD2 (5 bases each). Germline CDR1 and CDR2: SGHRS and YFSETQ. The ends were cut back, 6 bases at V and 0 bases at J, with 9 bases in the middle. This CDR3 has 14 residues. The CDR3 loop reads CASTPGPNTGELFF. The CDR3 DNA reads TGCGCCAGCACGCCGGGACCGAACACCGGGGAGCTGTTTTTT.

The rearrangement joins TRBV7-3 to TRBJ2-2, with D uncertain. V gave up 1 base and J gave up 0 bases, with 9 bases separating them. This CDR3 is built from 16 residues. The germline CDR1 and CDR2 sequences are SGHTA and FQGTGA. The chain's CDR3 is CASSLRATSNTGELFF. CDR3 coding DNA: TGTGCCAGCAGCTTAAGGGCCACCTCGAACACCGGGGAGCTGTTTTTT.

This clone came up once. This sample includes further DNA sequences coding for the same CDR3. The chain employs TRBV5-6 and TRBJ1-2, with D perhaps TRBD1 (5 bases). The CDR3 is 15 amino acids. CDR1 and CDR2 (germline): SGHDT, YYEEEE. The V and J ends lost 2 bases and 4 bases respectively, with 15 bases between them. The chain's CDR3 is CASSFTGRGTYGYTF. CDR3 DNA: TGTGCCAGCAGCTTTACAGGTCGCGGGACCTATGGCTACACCTTC.

This clone showed up just a few times. The chain is built from TRBV29-1 and TRBJ1-5; a weak D match, TRBD1 (5 bases). This CDR3 region has 12 residues. Germline lookup yields CDR1 SQVTM and CDR2 ANQGSEA. V was shortened by 4 bases and J by 6 bases, with 10 bases between the two germline ends. CDR3 nucleotides: TGCAGCGTTGGGGGGGGTCTTCAGCCCCAGCATTTT. It encodes CSVGGGLQPQHF.

This clone is a singleton in its sample. The V call is TRBV5-6, the J call TRBJ1-2; no reliable D call. Trimming left V 4 bases short and J 8 bases short, with 21 bases between. Germline V gives CDR1 SGHDT, CDR2 YYEEEE. The CDR3 runs 15 residues. CDR3 residues: CASSLGRWTTNGYTF. In DNA form, the CDR3 reads TGTGCCAGCAGCCTTGGGAGGTGGACTACCAACGGCTACACCTTC.

The V call is TRBV6-1, the J call TRBJ2-1, with unresolved D. Per the germline V gene, CDR1 is MNHNS and CDR2 is SASEGT. The V end was cut by 8 bases, the J end by 8 bases, with 22 bases between. The CDR3 sequence is 15 residues long. CDR3 DNA: TGTGCCAGCGGCCCCCCGGCCGTCCTAATCGATGAGCAGTTCTTC. It yields the protein CASGPPAVLIDEQFF.

The CDR3 DNA sequence: TGTGCCAGCAGTGAGACAGGGGGAAGTTATCAGCCCCAGCATTTT. Protein: CASSETGGSYQPQHF. The V call is TRBV2, the J call TRBJ1-5; TRBD1 matches at 9 bases. The germline gives CDR1 SNHLY, CDR2 FYNNEI. The ends lost 3 bases at V and 5 bases at J; junction bases unmatched: 5. CDR3 length: 15 amino acids.

This chain links TRBV11-1 with TRBJ2-3, with D unresolved. V lost 5 bases and J lost 2, with 11 bases in between. CDR3 length: 14 amino acids. Germline assignment: CDR1 SGHAT and CDR2 FQDESV (reference sequence). The CDR3 sequence is CASSEATSTDTQYF. CDR3 DNA sequence: TGTGCCAGCAGCGAAGCGACTTCCACAGATACGCAGTATTTT.

This chain uses TRBV5-1 with TRBJ2-3; D gene unclear. Germline V gene lookup returns CDR1 SGHRS and CDR2 YFSETQ. The CDR3 runs to 16 residues. Trimming shortened V by 0 bases and J by 2 bases, and 13 bases separated the two germline ends. The CDR3 spells CASSLGTARHTDTQYF. CDR3 nucleotide sequence: TGCGCCAGCAGCTTGGGGACCGCCCGGCACACAGATACGCAGTATTTT. Complete variable domain (other parts from reference TRBV5-1 and TRBJ2-3): KAGVTQTPRYLIKTRGQQVTLSCSPISGHRSVSWYQQTPGQGLQFLFEYFSETQRNKGNFPGRFSGRQFSNSRSEMNVSTLELGDSALYLCASSLGTARHTDTQYFGPGTRLTVL.